This TCR beta chain emerged from a study of cytomegalovirus exposure and HLA in healthy donors. Overall study context: There were 100 million to 120 million unique TCR beta sequences, drawn from 150 million to 200 million T cells, in an earlier analysis. HLA-typed donors contributed 65 million to 95 million unique TCRs, which were held in an early data release.

Whole-study results and caveats: Prediction of most subjects' HLA-A and HLA-B alleles by TCR beta sequences was reportedly accurate. In a later analysis, HLA-associated TCR beta chains were more clonally expanded than equally common others.

The PCR had 60 Vbeta and 13 Jbeta primers. Some clones are missing from TCRdb's copy, which holds only in-frame ones; the method was immunoSEQ multiplex PCR. Reported are 50,000 or so clones; the ten largest clones contain around 10%. Concerning this clone itself: Its antigen remains unknown.

Trimming removed 7 bases from V and 0 bases from J, with 9 bases in between. This CDR3 region has 13 residues. Germline loops: CDR1 LNHDA, CDR2 SQIVND (reference sequence). Sequenced input: PBMCs. The receptor was derived from a middle-aged man in good health and CMV-seropositive. The chain employs TRBV19 and TRBJ1-2; perhaps TRBD1 as D (5 bases). The CDR3 spells CASKAGSNYGYTF. CDR3 in DNA: TGTGCCAGTAAGGCAGGGTCTAACTATGGCTACACCTTC. The variable domain in full, completed from reference TRBV19 and TRBJ1-2, reads DGGITQSPKYLFRKEGQNVTLSCEQNLNHDAMYWYRQDPGQGLRLIYYSQIVNDFQKGDIAEGYSVSREKKESFPLTVTSAQKNPTAFYLCASKAGSNYGYTFGSGTRLTVV.